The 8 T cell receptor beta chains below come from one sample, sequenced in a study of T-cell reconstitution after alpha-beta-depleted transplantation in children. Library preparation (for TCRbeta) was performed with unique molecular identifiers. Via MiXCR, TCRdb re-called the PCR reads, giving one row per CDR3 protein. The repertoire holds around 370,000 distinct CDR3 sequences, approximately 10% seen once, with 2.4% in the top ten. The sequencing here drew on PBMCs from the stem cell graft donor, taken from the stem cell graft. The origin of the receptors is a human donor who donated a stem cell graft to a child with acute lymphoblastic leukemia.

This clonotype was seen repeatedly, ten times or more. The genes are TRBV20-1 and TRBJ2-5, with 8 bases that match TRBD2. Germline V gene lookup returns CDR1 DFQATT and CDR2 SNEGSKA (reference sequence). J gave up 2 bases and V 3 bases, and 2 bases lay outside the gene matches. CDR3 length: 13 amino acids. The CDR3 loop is CSARTGGQETQYF. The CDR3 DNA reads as TGCAGTGCTAGGACGGGAGGGCAAGAGACCCAGTACTTC.

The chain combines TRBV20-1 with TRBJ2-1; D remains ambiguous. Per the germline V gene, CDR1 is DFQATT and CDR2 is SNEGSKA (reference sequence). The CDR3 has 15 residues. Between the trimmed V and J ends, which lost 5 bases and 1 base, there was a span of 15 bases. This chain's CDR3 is CSALESLMSYNEQFF. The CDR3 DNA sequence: TGCAGTGCTTTAGAGTCTCTGATGTCCTACAATGAGCAGTTCTTC.

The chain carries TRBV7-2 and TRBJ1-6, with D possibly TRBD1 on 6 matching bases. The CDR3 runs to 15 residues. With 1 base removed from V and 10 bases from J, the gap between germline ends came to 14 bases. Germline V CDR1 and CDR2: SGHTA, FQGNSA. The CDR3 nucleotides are TGTGCCAGCAGCTTAGTTGGGGGGCTGAAATCACCCCTCCACTTT. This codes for CASSLVGGLKSPLHF.

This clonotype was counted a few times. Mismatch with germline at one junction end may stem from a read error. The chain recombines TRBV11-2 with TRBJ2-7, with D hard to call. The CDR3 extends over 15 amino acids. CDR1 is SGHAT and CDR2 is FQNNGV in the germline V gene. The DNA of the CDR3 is TGTGCCAGCAGCCTAGATAGGATACCCCACTACGAGCAGTACTTC. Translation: CASSLDRIPHYEQYF.

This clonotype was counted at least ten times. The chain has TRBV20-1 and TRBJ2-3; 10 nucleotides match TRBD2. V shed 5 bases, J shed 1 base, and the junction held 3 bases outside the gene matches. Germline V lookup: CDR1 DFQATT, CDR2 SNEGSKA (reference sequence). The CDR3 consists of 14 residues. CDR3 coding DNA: TGCAGTGCTGTAGGACTAGCGGGCACAGATACGCAGTATTTT. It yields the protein CSAVGLAGTDTQYF.

The CDR3 nucleotides are TGTGCCAGCAGCCGGGACAGGGGGCGAATAAGACTCGAGCAGTACTTC. Amino acids: CASSRDRGRIRLEQYF. V gene TRBV12-3 or TRBV12-4 combines with J gene TRBJ2-7; 12 nucleotides agree with TRBD1. V was clipped by 6 bases and J by 6 bases; unmatched bases: 12. The CDR3 is 16 amino acids.

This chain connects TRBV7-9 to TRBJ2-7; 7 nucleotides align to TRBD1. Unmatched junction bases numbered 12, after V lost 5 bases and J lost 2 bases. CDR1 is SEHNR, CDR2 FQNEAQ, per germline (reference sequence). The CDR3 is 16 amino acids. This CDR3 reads CASSPDRALYTYEQYF. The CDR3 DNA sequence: TGTGCCAGCAGCCCCGACAGGGCTCTTTATACCTACGAGCAGTACTTC.

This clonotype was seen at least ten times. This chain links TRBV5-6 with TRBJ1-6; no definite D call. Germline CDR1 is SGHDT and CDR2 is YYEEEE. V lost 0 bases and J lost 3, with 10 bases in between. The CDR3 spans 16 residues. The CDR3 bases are TGTGCCAGCAGCTTGGACGGGTCGGGCTATAATTCACCCCTCCACTTT. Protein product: CASSLDGSGYNSPLHF.